The 18 T cell receptor beta chains listed next were all sequenced from one sample in a study of regulatory T cells in long-lasting Graves disease. Building of the TCR beta libraries involved iRepertoire HTBI primers and Arm-PCR of CDR3 regions. TCRdb processed the multiplex PCR reads anew with MiXCR; each CDR3 protein has one entry. The profile shows 450,000 to 650,000 distinct CDR3 sequences, around 15% of them singletons. The sample's time point: newly diagnosed GD, antithyroid drugs for less than 3 months. With RNA extracted from PBMCs as input, the TCR library was made. This sample was shared with a second study, whose subject was T cells in Graves' hyperthyroidism and ophthalmopathy.

The sample was peripheral blood mononuclear cells (PBMCs), taken at new diagnosis, from a patient treated with antithyroid drugs. The receptors shown here come from a woman aged 35-65 years with Graves disease.

This clonotype was counted many times. This chain joins TRBV7-2 and TRBJ1-6; D is undetermined. Trimming stripped 5 bases from V and 8 bases from J, with 10 bases between. The CDR3 runs 13 residues. Germline V CDR1 and CDR2: SGHTA, FQGNSA. CDR3 sequence reads: CASSTNGDSPLHF. The DNA for the CDR3 is TGTGCCAGCAGCACAAACGGGGATTCACCCCTCCACTTT.

The genes are TRBV4-1 and TRBJ2-5, with TRBD2 identical over 8 bases. The CDR3 loop spans 15 amino acids. V trimming: 2 bases; J trimming: 3 bases; junction bases outside the gene matches: 5. CDR1 and CDR2 from the germline V gene are MGHRA and YSYEKL. In nucleotides, the CDR3 is TGCGCCAGCAGCCAACTTATCGGGGGGGAAGAGACCCAGTACTTC. Translation: CASSQLIGGEETQYF.

Only a few counts were recorded for this clonotype. The chain combines TRBV7-6 with TRBJ1-5, with D perhaps matching TRBD1 (5 bases). The CDR3 runs 15 residues. The ends were cut back, 5 bases at V and 6 bases at J, with 17 bases in the middle. Germline CDR1 SGHVS, CDR2 FNYEAQ. CDR3 DNA: TGTGCCAGCAGCCTAGGGGCGGACCAAGGTCAGCCCCAGCATTTT. The encoded protein is CASSLGADQGQPQHF. The full variable domain, its missing parts supplied by reference TRBV7-6 and TRBJ1-5, is GAGVSQSPRYKVTKRGQDVALRCDPISGHVSLYWYRQALGQGPEFLTYFNYEAQQDKSGLPNDRFSAERPEGSISTLTIQRTEQRDSAMYRCASSLGADQGQPQHFGDGTRLSIL.

This clonotype was counted many times. The chain employs TRBV12-5 and TRBJ2-4; 8 bases line up with TRBD1. Germline V CDR1 and CDR2: LGHNT, FRNRAP. The CDR3 contains 15 residues. J was trimmed by 14 bases and V by 7 bases; bases with no gene match: 19. This chain's CDR3 is CASALDRGGLGAKYF. DNA of the CDR3: TGTGCTAGTGCCTTAGACAGGGGTGGCCTAGGTGCGAAGTACTTC.

The V and J genes are TRBV29-1 and TRBJ1-1; D is unclear. Between the trimmed V and J ends, which lost 4 bases and 4 bases, there was a span of 16 bases. The germline V gene encodes CDR1 SQVTM and CDR2 ANQGSEA. CDR3 length: 14 amino acids. In DNA, the CDR3 is TGCAGCGTTGTAAGTCCACGGAGTGGCACTGAAGCTTTCTTT. Translation gives CSVVSPRSGTEAFF.

This clonotype was detected many times. V and J are TRBV11-2 and TRBJ2-7; TRBD2 matches at 8 bases. Germline trimming cut 2 bases from V and 1 base from J; bases unmatched to any gene: 16. In germline, CDR1 is SGHAT, CDR2 FQNNGV. The CDR3 totals 19 residues. The DNA for the CDR3 is TGTGCCAGCAGCTTACGGCTTGGACTAGCCGATTACCCGTCCTACGAGCAGTACTTC. As protein: CASSLRLGLADYPSYEQYF.

This clonotype was seen a few times. CDR3 nucleotides: TGTGCCAGCAGTCCCTGGGGGGCGCTTGGGAAAAAACTGTTTTTT. As protein: CASSPWGALGKKLFF. The J gene is TRBJ1-4, the V gene TRBV27, with D possibly matching TRBD1 (6 bases). The CDR3 has 15 amino acids. Germline V gives CDR1 MNHEY, CDR2 SMNVEV (reference sequence). Trimming cost V 5 bases and J 9 bases, with 19 bases left between them.

This clonotype was picked up a small number of times. The genes are TRBV5-4 and TRBJ2-7; the match to TRBD2 covers 11 bases. CDR1 is SGHNT, CDR2 YYREEE, per germline (reference sequence). The CDR3 is 16 residues long. J lost 2 bases, V lost 0 bases, and 4 bases had no gene match. CDR3 sequence reads: CASSLASGGLTYEQYF. The CDR3 DNA reads TGTGCCAGCAGCTTGGCTAGCGGGGGGCTCACCTACGAGCAGTACTTC.

This clonotype has a handful of counts. The DNA for the CDR3 is TGTGCCAGCAGCCCTTTTGGGGGGCTAGCTAACTATGGCTACACCTTC. Translated, it gives CASSPFGGLANYGYTF. The chain recombines TRBV6-2 or TRBV6-3 with TRBJ1-2; tentative D call: TRBD1 (6 bases). The germline V gene has CDR1 MNHEY and CDR2 SVGEGT. V lost 6 bases and J lost 0, with 17 bases in between. The CDR3 totals 16 residues.

The V gene is TRBV29-1, the J gene TRBJ1-2; 7 nucleotides match TRBD1. The J segment lost 0 bases and the V segment lost 6 bases, leaving 13 bases of the junction unmatched. Germline V gene data show CDR1 as SQVTM and CDR2 as ANQGSEA. The CDR3 is 16 residues long. This CDR3 is CSVYPGQTSSNYGYTF. DNA for the CDR3: TGCAGCGTGTACCCGGGACAGACATCTTCTAACTATGGCTACACCTTC.

This clonotype has a handful of counts. The rearrangement joins TRBV24-1 to TRBJ2-1; D unclear. Trimming stripped 5 bases from V and 0 bases from J, with 4 bases between. This CDR3 is built from 13 residues. CDR1 KGHDR and CDR2 SFDVKD come from the germline V gene. In nucleotides, the CDR3 is TGTGCCACCAGTGGGAGCTCCTACAATGAGCAGTTCTTC. Protein product: CATSGSSYNEQFF.

This clonotype has ten or more counts. This chain joins TRBV5-1 and TRBJ2-7, with 7 bases lining up with TRBD1. CDR1 SGHRS and CDR2 YFSETQ come from the germline V gene. With 5 bases clipped from V and 4 bases from J, the junction kept 12 bases outside the gene matches. This CDR3 spans 15 amino acids. CDR3 in DNA: TGCGCCAGCAGTAACGACAGGGTGAGATCTTACGAGCAGTACTTC. As protein: CASSNDRVRSYEQYF.

This clonotype has ten or more counts. This rearrangement joins TRBV19 to TRBJ1-5; no clear D gene. In germline, CDR1 is LNHDA, CDR2 SQIVND (reference sequence). V was clipped by 3 bases and J by 0 bases, with 12 bases between them. CDR3 length equals 16 residues. The CDR3 spells CASSMVKGGSNQPQHF. Written as DNA, the CDR3 is TGTGCCAGTAGTATGGTGAAAGGCGGTAGCAATCAGCCCCAGCATTTT.

This clonotype has at least ten counts. This chain uses TRBV20-1 with TRBJ1-5; 8 bases are shared with TRBD1. CDR1 and CDR2 from the germline V gene are DFQATT and SNEGSKA (reference sequence). Losses at the gene ends were 5 bases for V and 4 bases for J; bases not matched to a gene: 10. This CDR3 contains 15 residues. The CDR3 coding sequence is TGCAGTGCTCCTTCCCCGGGACAGGTAAATCAGCCCCAGCATTTT. Its translation is CSAPSPGQVNQPQHF.

This clonotype was counted many times. This chain uses TRBV18 with TRBJ1-2; D may be TRBD1 (5 bases). V was shortened by 0 bases and J by 4 bases, with 12 bases between the two germline ends. CDR1 and CDR2 from the germline V gene are KGHSH and LQKENI. There are 15 residues in the CDR3. The CDR3, as DNA: TGTGCCAGCTCACCACCCCAGGGCCCTGCCTATGGCTACACCTTC. Its protein is CASSPPQGPAYGYTF.

This clonotype was observed many times. This chain links TRBV11-2 with TRBJ2-3; D call uncertain. Germline V gene lookup returns CDR1 SGHAT and CDR2 FQNNGV. The CDR3 is made up of 11 amino acids. Trimming took 5 bases from V and 2 from J, leaving 2 bases between them. The CDR3 region is CASSNTDTQYF. The CDR3 DNA reads TGTGCCAGCAGCAACACAGATACGCAGTATTTT.

This clonotype has ten or more counts. The V call is TRBV3-1, the J call TRBJ1-6; D is undetermined. CDR1 and CDR2 (germline): LGHDT, YNNKEL (reference sequence). V lost 0 bases and J 10 bases, leaving 16 bases between the germline ends. The CDR3 has 16 amino acids. The DNA of the CDR3 is TGTGCCAGCAGCCAAGAGGAAGGAGGGCCTAGCTCACCCCTCCACTTT. Translated: CASSQEEGGPSSPLHF.

The gene calls are TRBV19 and TRBJ1-3; D gene ambiguous. The CDR3 contains 13 residues. V was clipped by 10 bases and J by 4 bases, with 14 bases between them. Germline lookup yields CDR1 LNHDA and CDR2 SQIVND (reference sequence). For the CDR3, the DNA is TGTGCCATCGAGTCCCGTTCGGGAAACACCATATATTTT. Translating it yields CAIESRSGNTIYF. Drawing the rest from reference TRBV19 and TRBJ1-3, the complete variable domain is DGGITQSPKYLFRKEGQNVTLSCEQNLNHDAMYWYRQDPGQGLRLIYYSQIVNDFQKGDIAEGYSVSREKKESFPLTVTSAQKNPTAFYLCAIESRSGNTIYFGEGSWLTVV.